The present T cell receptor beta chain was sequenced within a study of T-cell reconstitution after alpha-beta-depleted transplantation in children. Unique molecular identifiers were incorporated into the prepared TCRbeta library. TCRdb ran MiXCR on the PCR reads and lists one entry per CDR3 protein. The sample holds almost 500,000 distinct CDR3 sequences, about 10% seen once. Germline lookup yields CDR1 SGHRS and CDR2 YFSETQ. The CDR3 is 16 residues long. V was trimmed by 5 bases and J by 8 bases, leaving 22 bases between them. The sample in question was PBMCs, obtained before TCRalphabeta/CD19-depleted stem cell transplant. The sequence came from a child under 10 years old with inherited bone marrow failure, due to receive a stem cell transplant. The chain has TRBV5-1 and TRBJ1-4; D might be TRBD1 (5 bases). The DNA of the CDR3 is TGCGCCAGCAGTTTCCAGGGCCCCTTAAAAACCGAAAAACTGTTTTTT. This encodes CASSFQGPLKTEKLFF.